The rows below give T cell receptor beta chains drawn from one sample of a study of PD-1 and CTLA-4 blockade in melanoma. Only in-frame clones appear in the TCRdb table, and some are missing; sequencing was by immunoSEQ multiplex PCR. This repertoire shows 25,000 to 30,000 clones, about 89% found once; its top ten account for about 8.5%. The sequencing here drew on CD8+ T cells from peripheral blood, taken before anti-PD-1 treatment. The receptors derive from a human donor with melanoma. Each CDR3 is given with its conserved first and last residue. The D gene is left open where the match is weak. Clone size, where shown, is once, few, many, or a class for clones that have expanded.

j_call d_call v_call cdr3_length clone_size cdr3_aa cdr3_nt
TRBJ2-1 TRBD2 TRBV3-1/TRBV3-2 15 . CASSHTIAGYNEQFF TGTGCCAGCAGCCACACCATAGCGGGATATAATGAGCAGTTCTTC
TRBJ1-2 . TRBV5-1 15 . CASRPPGNERDGYTF TGCGCCAGCAGACCTCCGGGAAATGAAAGGGATGGCTACACCTTC
TRBJ2-3 . TRBV11-3 17 . CASSLERMVKTTDTQYF TGTGCCAGCAGCTTAGAAAGGATGGTGAAGACGACAGATACGCAGTATTTT
TRBJ2-7 TRBD2 TRBV7-8 15 . CASSLEGTSEYEQYF TGTGCCAGCAGCTTAGAGGGGACTAGTGAGTACGAGCAGTACTTC
TRBJ1-2 . TRBV18 15 . CASSLEGQIYYGYTF TGTGCCAGCTCGCTAGAAGGACAGATCTACTATGGCTACACCTTC
TRBJ2-1 . TRBV24-1 15 . CATSPTASSYNEQFF TGTGCCACCAGTCCTACTGCGAGCTCCTACAATGAGCAGTTCTTC
TRBJ1-2 TRBD1 TRBV29-1 14 . CSVERTGGNYGYTF TGCAGCGTTGAGAGGACAGGGGGCAACTATGGCTACACCTTC
TRBJ2-2 . TRBV30 15 . CAYLPFERNTGELFF TGTGCCTACCTTCCCTTTGAAAGGAACACCGGGGAGCTGTTTTTT
TRBJ2-7 . TRBV24-1 15 . CATSAGDFQMNEQYF TGTGCCACCAGTGCAGGGGACTTCCAAATGAACGAGCAGTACTTC
TRBJ2-1 . TRBV11-2 12 . CASSFKDNEQFF TGTGCCAGCAGCTTTAAAGACAATGAGCAGTTCTTC
TRBJ2-3 . TRBV27 13 . CASSPNLEDTQYF TGTGCCAGCAGTCCAAACTTAGAGGATACGCAGTATTTT
TRBJ2-7 . TRBV30 16 . CAWSVEDVGFTYEQYF TGTGCCTGGAGTGTAGAGGATGTAGGGTTTACCTACGAGCAGTACTTC
TRBJ2-2 . TRBV2 13 . CASSEEGNGELFF TGTGCCAGCAGTGAGGAGGGAAACGGGGAGCTGTTTTTT
TRBJ1-4 . TRBV30 12 . CAWTANDEKLFF TGTGCCTGGACGGCAAACGACGAAAAACTGTTTTTT
TRBJ1-3 . TRBV5-4 15 . CASSTEAIAGNTIYF TGTGCCAGCAGCACCGAAGCCATCGCTGGAAACACCATATATTTT
TRBJ2-7 . TRBV20-1 11 . CSAPVGYEQYF TGCAGTGCCCCAGTTGGCTACGAGCAGTACTTC
TRBJ2-7 . TRBV5-1 12 . CASREGVHEQYF TGCGCCAGCAGAGAGGGAGTCCACGAGCAGTACTTC
TRBJ1-5 . TRBV28 14 . CASTKIQGFQPQHF TGTGCCAGCACTAAAATTCAGGGGTTTCAGCCCCAGCATTTT
TRBJ2-1 TRBD1 TRBV24-1 16 . CATSDLGQGRSNEQFF TGTGCCACCAGTGATTTGGGACAGGGGAGGTCCAATGAGCAGTTCTTC
TRBJ2-7 . TRBV9 13 . CASSVGGNHEQYF TGTGCCAGCAGCGTAGGCGGGAACCACGAGCAGTACTTC
TRBJ1-1 . TRBV19 15 . CASSITGGPSTEAFF TGTGCCAGTAGTATAACGGGGGGGCCGTCCACTGAAGCTTTCTTT
TRBJ2-7 TRBD2 TRBV27 15 few CASSFGSLAVYEQYF TGTGCCAGCAGTTTTGGTTCACTAGCGGTTTACGAGCAGTACTTC
TRBJ1-2 . TRBV19 13 once CASSIAQGYGYTF TGTGCCAGTAGTATAGCCCAGGGGTATGGCTACACCTTC
TRBJ1-1 . TRBV5-1 14 . CASSGRQAGTEAFF TGCGCCAGCAGCGGACGACAGGCGGGGACTGAAGCTTTCTTT
TRBJ1-3 TRBD1 TRBV9 15 once CASSADRGTGNTIYF TGTGCCAGCAGCGCGGACAGGGGTACTGGAAACACCATATATTTT
TRBJ1-1 . TRBV7-9 13 . CASSRDGNTEAFF TGTGCCAGCAGTAGGGACGGCAACACTGAAGCTTTCTTT
TRBJ2-3 TRBD1 TRBV19 13 once CASSKGAADTQYF TGTGCCAGTAGCAAGGGGGCTGCCGATACGCAGTATTTT
TRBJ2-1 . TRBV19 15 . CASSLYTYTGTEQFF TGTGCCAGTAGTTTGTACACCTACACGGGCACCGAGCAGTTCTTC
TRBJ2-7 TRBD1 TRBV5-4 14 . CASSLGQGAYEQYF TGTGCCAGCAGCCTGGGACAGGGGGCCTACGAGCAGTACTTC
TRBJ2-1 . TRBV19 15 . CASSIMPGDYNEQFF TGTGCCAGTAGTATAATGCCCGGGGACTACAATGAGCAGTTCTTC
TRBJ2-7 . TRBV11-2 15 . CASSHGGVPSYEQYF TGTGCCAGCAGCCATGGGGGAGTTCCCTCCTACGAGCAGTACTTC
TRBJ1-5 . TRBV19 18 . CASSIPYGWGRSNQPQHF TGTGCCAGTAGTATACCATACGGTTGGGGGCGAAGCAATCAGCCCCAGCATTTT
TRBJ1-1 . TRBV5-4 13 . CASRGVVNTEAFF TGTGCCAGCAGAGGGGTGGTGAACACTGAAGCTTTCTTT
TRBJ2-1 . TRBV2 13 . CASYPGSSTEQFF TGTGCCAGCTATCCTGGGAGTTCCACTGAGCAGTTCTTC
TRBJ2-7 . TRBV5-6 14 . CASSLGGDSYEQYF TGTGCCAGCAGCTTGGGGGGAGACTCCTACGAGCAGTACTTC
TRBJ2-3 TRBD1 TRBV27 15 . CASSSYGQGADTQYF TGTGCCAGCAGTTCCTACGGACAGGGCGCAGATACGCAGTATTTT
TRBJ1-1 TRBD1 TRBV7-8 15 . CASAEAGGANTEAFF TGTGCCAGCGCCGAGGCAGGGGGCGCGAACACTGAAGCTTTCTTT
TRBJ2-3 TRBD2 TRBV7-2 13 . CASRGGGTDTQYF TGTGCCAGCCGCGGGGGGGGCACAGATACGCAGTATTTT
TRBJ2-3 . TRBV30 14 . CAWGFSTRTDTQYF TGTGCCTGGGGGTTCTCTACCCGCACAGATACGCAGTATTTT
TRBJ1-1 . TRBV3-1/TRBV3-2 16 . CASSQGGGGLYTEAFF TGTGCCAGCAGCCAGGGGGGCGGGGGCTTGTACACTGAAGCTTTCTTT
TRBJ1-4 TRBD1 TRBV28 16 once CASRNDRGATNEKLFF TGTGCCAGCAGGAACGACAGGGGCGCAACTAATGAAAAACTGTTTTTT
TRBJ2-1 . TRBV18 17 . CASSPPTAMSSYNEQFF TGTGCCAGCTCCCCTCCCACAGCGATGAGCTCCTACAATGAGCAGTTCTTC